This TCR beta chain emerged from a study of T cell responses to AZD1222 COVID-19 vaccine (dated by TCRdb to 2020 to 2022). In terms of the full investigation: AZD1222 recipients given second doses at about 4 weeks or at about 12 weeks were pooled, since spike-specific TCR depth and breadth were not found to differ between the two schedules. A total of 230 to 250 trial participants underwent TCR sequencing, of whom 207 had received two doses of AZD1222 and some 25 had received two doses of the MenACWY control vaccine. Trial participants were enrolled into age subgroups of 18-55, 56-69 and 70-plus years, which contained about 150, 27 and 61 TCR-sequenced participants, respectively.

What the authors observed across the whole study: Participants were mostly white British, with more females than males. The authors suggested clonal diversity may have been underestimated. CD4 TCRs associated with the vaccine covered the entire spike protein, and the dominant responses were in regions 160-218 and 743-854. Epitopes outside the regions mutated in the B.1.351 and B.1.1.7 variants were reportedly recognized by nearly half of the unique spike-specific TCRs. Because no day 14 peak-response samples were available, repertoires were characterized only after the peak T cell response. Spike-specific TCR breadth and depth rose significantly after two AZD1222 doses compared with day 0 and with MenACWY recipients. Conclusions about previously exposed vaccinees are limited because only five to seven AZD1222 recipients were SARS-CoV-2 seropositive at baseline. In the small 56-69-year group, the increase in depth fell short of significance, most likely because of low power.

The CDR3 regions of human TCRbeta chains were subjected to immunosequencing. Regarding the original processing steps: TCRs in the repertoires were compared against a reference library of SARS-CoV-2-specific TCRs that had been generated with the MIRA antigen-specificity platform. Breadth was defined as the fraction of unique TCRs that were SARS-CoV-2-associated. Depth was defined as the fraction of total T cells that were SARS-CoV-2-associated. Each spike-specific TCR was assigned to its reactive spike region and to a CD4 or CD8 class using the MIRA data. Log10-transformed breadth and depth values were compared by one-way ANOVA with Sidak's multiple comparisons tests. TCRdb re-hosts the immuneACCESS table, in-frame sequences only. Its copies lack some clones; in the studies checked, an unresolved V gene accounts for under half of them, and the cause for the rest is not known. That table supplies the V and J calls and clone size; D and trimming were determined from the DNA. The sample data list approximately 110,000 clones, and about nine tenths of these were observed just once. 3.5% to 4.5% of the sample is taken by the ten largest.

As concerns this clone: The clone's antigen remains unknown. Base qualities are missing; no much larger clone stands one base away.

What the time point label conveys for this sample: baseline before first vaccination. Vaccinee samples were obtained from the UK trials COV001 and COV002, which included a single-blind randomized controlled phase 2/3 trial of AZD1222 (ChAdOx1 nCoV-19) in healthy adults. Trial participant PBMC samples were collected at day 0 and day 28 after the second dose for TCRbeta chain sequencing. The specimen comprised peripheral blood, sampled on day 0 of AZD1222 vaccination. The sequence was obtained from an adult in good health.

The CDR3 region has the sequence CASSAGGYTF. The DNA sequence is given as TGTGCCAGCAGCGCAGGGGGCTACACCTTC. The rearranged chain carries TRBV9 and TRBJ1-2; TRBD1 is perhaps the D gene, given 5 matching bases. The CDR3 runs 10 residues from the cysteine to the phenylalanine. Only the CDR3 DNA stays, 30 bases, in frame from base 1. V drops 3 bases and J drops 8 bases, leaving 5 bases in between. The germline V gene supplies CDR1 SGDLS and CDR2 YYNGEE. Where the CDR3 stops, the reference TRBV9 and TRBJ1-2 genes take over; the full variable domain is DSGVTQTPKHLITATGQRVTLRCSPRSGDLSVYWYQQSLDQGLQFLIQYYNGEERAKGNILERFSAQQFPDLHSELNLSSLELGDSALYFCASSAGGYTFGSGTRLTVV.